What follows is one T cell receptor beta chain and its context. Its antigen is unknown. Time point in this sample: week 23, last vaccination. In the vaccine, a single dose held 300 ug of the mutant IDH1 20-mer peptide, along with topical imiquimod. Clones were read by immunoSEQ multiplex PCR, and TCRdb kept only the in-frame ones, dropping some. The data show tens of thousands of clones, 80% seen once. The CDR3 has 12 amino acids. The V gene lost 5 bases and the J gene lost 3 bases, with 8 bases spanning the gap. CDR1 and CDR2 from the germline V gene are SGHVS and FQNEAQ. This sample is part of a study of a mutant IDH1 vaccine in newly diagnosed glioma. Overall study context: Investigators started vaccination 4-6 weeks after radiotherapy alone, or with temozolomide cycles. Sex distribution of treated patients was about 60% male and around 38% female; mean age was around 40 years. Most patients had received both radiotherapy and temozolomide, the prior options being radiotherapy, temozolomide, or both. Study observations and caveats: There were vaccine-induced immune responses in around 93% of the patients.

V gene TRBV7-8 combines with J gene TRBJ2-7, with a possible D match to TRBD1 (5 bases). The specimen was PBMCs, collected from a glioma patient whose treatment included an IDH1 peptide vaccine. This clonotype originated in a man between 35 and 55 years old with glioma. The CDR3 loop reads CASSIDSYEQYF. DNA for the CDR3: TGTGCCAGCAGCATAGACAGCTACGAGCAGTACTTC.